Listed below are T cell receptor beta chains from one sample, sequenced in a study of CD8 T cells in ankylosing spondylitis. TCRdb re-derived calls from the 5' RACE reads in MiXCR, one entry per CDR3 protein. The sample holds about 400,000 distinct CDR3 sequences, around 20% seen once. Material: blood, either unsorted or a sorted T cell fraction (not recorded which). These receptors came from a male donor with ankylosing spondylitis. Both conserved end residues are part of each CDR3. A D gene is named only where the DNA matches it firmly. Some rows mark clone size as missing; the rest say once, few, many or name a class of expanded clone.

>TRBV29-1|TRBD1|many|TRBJ1-5
CSVGGQGTSQPQHF
TGCAGCGTTGGAGGACAGGGGACAAGTCAGCCCCAGCATTTT
>TRBV4-3|.|few|TRBJ2-5
CASSLGHLSETQYF
TGCGCCAGCAGCCTTGGACACCTCAGCGAGACCCAGTACTTC
>TRBV14|TRBD2|few|TRBJ2-3
CASSQEGLAGGIRTDTQYF
TGTGCCAGCAGCCAAGAGGGACTAGCGGGAGGGATTCGCACAGATACGCAGTATTTT
>TRBV6-6|TRBD2|.|TRBJ2-1
CASKVAGEDEQFF
TGTGCCAGCAAGGTAGCGGGAGAAGATGAGCAGTTCTTC
>TRBV9|.|few|TRBJ2-1
CASSPQGRGNEQFF
TGTGCCAGCAGCCCCCAAGGGAGGGGGAATGAGCAGTTCTTC
>TRBV6-2/TRBV6-3|TRBD1|.|TRBJ1-4
CASSYEGTVWEKLFF
TGTGCCAGCAGTTACGAGGGGACAGTATGGGAAAAACTGTTTTTT
>TRBV27|.|few|TRBJ2-1
CASSFIVRVSEQFF
TGTGCCAGCAGTTTTATTGTCAGGGTTTCTGAGCAGTTCTTC
>TRBV29-1|.|.|TRBJ2-1
CSVEDPRAPQFF
TGCAGCGTTGAAGATCCGAGGGCTCCGCAGTTCTTC
>TRBV12-3/TRBV12-4|.|few|TRBJ2-5
CASSLALVGETQYF
TGTGCCAGCAGTTTGGCTCTAGTTGGGGAGACCCAGTACTTC
>TRBV9|TRBD2|few|TRBJ2-5
CASSDTSGSLRETQYF
TGTGCCAGCAGCGACACTAGCGGGAGCCTCCGGGAGACCCAGTACTTC
>TRBV5-4|.|.|TRBJ2-3
CASSPAGPDTQYF
TGTGCCAGCAGCCCGGCAGGGCCAGATACGCAGTATTTT
>TRBV20-1|.|few|TRBJ2-2
CSARDFGELFF
TGCAGTGCTAGAGATTTCGGGGAGCTGTTTTTT
>TRBV18|.|.|TRBJ2-5
CASCSDRVQETQYF
TGTGCCAGCTGCTCCGACAGAGTCCAAGAGACCCAGTACTTC
>TRBV5-1|TRBD1|.|TRBJ2-7
CASSPQGDYEQYF
TGCGCCAGCAGCCCGCAGGGGGACTACGAGCAGTACTTC
>TRBV2|.|.|TRBJ1-4
CASTINRGQGEKLFF
TGTGCCAGCACTATCAATCGCGGGCAGGGGGAAAAACTGTTTTTT
>TRBV12-3/TRBV12-4|.|.|TRBJ1-4
CASSLRPGSNEKLFF
TGTGCCAGCAGTTTACGGCCAGGTAGTAATGAAAAACTGTTTTTT
>TRBV15|.|.|TRBJ1-1
CATSRDRGAEAFF
TGTGCCACCAGCAGGGACCGAGGGGCTGAAGCTTTCTTT
>TRBV20-1|TRBD2|few|TRBJ2-1
CSAPRGAGGNEQFF
TGCAGTGCGCCTCGCGGAGCGGGAGGGAATGAGCAGTTCTTC
>TRBV7-3|.|.|TRBJ2-3
CASSLFQGTDTQYF
TGTGCCAGCAGCTTATTCCAGGGCACAGATACGCAGTATTTT
>TRBV6-5|.|.|TRBJ1-1
CASSWTSGGTEAFF
TGTGCCAGCAGTTGGACTTCGGGAGGCACTGAAGCTTTCTTT
>TRBV5-1|TRBD2|few|TRBJ2-7
CASMSSYGLAGVDEQYF
TGCGCCAGCATGTCTTCGTATGGGCTAGCGGGAGTTGACGAGCAGTACTTC
>TRBV7-3|TRBD2|.|TRBJ2-1
CASSLVSGSFGYNEQFF
TGTGCCAGTAGCTTAGTAAGCGGGAGTTTCGGCTACAATGAGCAGTTCTTC
>TRBV5-1|.|.|TRBJ2-1
CASGGAASYNEQFF
TGCGCCAGTGGCGGAGCGGCCTCCTACAATGAGCAGTTCTTC
>TRBV20-1|TRBD2|.|TRBJ2-7
CSAGTSGRQGYEQYF
TGCAGTGCTGGGACTAGCGGGAGACAGGGCTACGAGCAGTACTTC